Each of the 13 T cell receptor beta chains below was sequenced from the same sample in a study of T cells in Graves' hyperthyroidism and ophthalmopathy. TCR beta CDR3 region amplification was performed from RNA transcripts. TCR CDR3 regions were first amplified by RT-PCR with HTBI primers. TCRdb re-called the multiplex PCR reads through MiXCR, storing one row per CDR3 protein. The table shows around 600,000 distinct CDR3 sequences, with roughly 16% occurring only once. Sequencing was done on a sample of blood. The source of these receptors is a woman in her thirties or forties with Graves' ophthalmopathy.

This clonotype has at least ten counts. V usage is TRBV7-3 and J usage is TRBJ2-5, with 7 bases aligning to TRBD1. The CDR3 consists of 14 residues. J gave up 1 base and V 5 bases, and 4 bases lay outside the gene matches. Germline CDR1 is SGHTA and CDR2 is FQGTGA. The CDR3 sequence is CASSETGAQETQYF. The CDR3 DNA reads as TGTGCCAGCAGCGAAACAGGGGCCCAAGAGACCCAGTACTTC. Full variable domain (rest looked up from reference TRBV7-3 and TRBJ2-5): GAGVSQTPSNKVTEKGKYVELRCDPISGHTALYWYRQSLGQGPEFLIYFQGTGAADDSGLPNDRFFAVRPEGSVSTLKIQRTERGDSAVYLCASSETGAQETQYFGPGTRLLVL.

Details on this clonotype: A much larger clone lies a single base off, so this may be a read error. The rearrangement uses TRBV28 and TRBJ2-1; no clear D. This CDR3 spans 15 amino acids. Germline CDR1 is MDHEN and CDR2 is SYDVKM. The CDR3 coding sequence is TGTGCCAGCAATTTATCCCCGGACGGTTACAATGAGCAGTTCTTC. The encoded protein is CASNLSPDGYNEQFF.

At least ten counts were recorded for this clonotype. The V call is TRBV20-1, the J call TRBJ1-2; perhaps TRBD1 as D (5 bases). The germline V and J ends were trimmed by 0 bases and 7 bases, with 15 bases remaining between them. Germline CDR1 and CDR2: DFQATT and SNEGSKA (reference sequence). This CDR3 has 14 residues. The CDR3 is CSARENNGGAGYTF. As DNA, the CDR3 is TGCAGTGCTAGAGAGAACAACGGAGGGGCTGGCTACACCTTC.

With regard to this clonotype: This may be a read error, as it is one base from a much larger clone. This chain links TRBV2 with TRBJ2-2; maybe TRBD2 (6 bases). The CDR3 covers 13 residues. Germline CDR1 SNHLY, CDR2 FYNNEI. CDR3 amino acids: CASRREGTGGLFF. DNA for the CDR3: TGTGCCAGCAGGCGAGAGGGAACCGGGGGGCTGTTTTTT.

This clonotype was seen more than once but under ten times. The chain combines TRBV7-9 with TRBJ2-7, with D possibly matching TRBD2 (5 bases). The ends were cut back, 5 bases at V and 6 bases at J, with 17 bases in the middle. The CDR3 covers 14 residues. Germline loops: CDR1 SEHNR, CDR2 FQNEAQ (reference sequence). The DNA of the CDR3 is TGTGCCAGCAGCCGGACTGCCTCGGGTACCGAGCAGTACTTC. It encodes CASSRTASGTEQYF.

This clonotype was recorded many times. CDR3 residues: CASSMFEQFF. CDR3 DNA: TGTGCCAGCAGCATGTTTGAGCAGTTCTTC. The gene calls are TRBV5-8 and TRBJ2-1, with D unclear. Trimming left V 4 bases short and J 9 bases short, with 5 bases between. Germline-derived CDR1 and CDR2 are SGHTS and YDEGEE. CDR3 length equals 10 residues.

This clonotype was observed at least ten times. The rearrangement joins TRBV30 to TRBJ1-1, with no clear D. This CDR3 is built from 16 residues. CDR1 is GTSNPN and CDR2 is SVGIG in the germline V gene (reference sequence). Trimming removed 3 bases at V and 2 bases at J, with 19 bases between. CDR3 protein: CAWSPIQTNDNTEAFF. The CDR3 DNA follows: TGTGCCTGGAGCCCAATACAGACAAACGATAACACTGAAGCTTTCTTT.

This clonotype occurred a few times. The chain combines TRBV30 with TRBJ1-2; D uncertain. CDR1 GTSNPN and CDR2 SVGIG come from the germline V gene (reference sequence). The V and J ends lost 2 bases and 5 bases respectively, with 6 bases between them. CDR3 length equals 11 residues. The CDR3 loop is CAWSYVYGYTF. In DNA, the CDR3 is TGTGCCTGGAGTTATGTTTATGGCTACACCTTC.

V gene TRBV20-1 combines with J gene TRBJ2-2; TRBD2 matches at 8 bases. This CDR3 comprises 16 residues. V dropped 0 bases and J dropped 1; count of bases not matched to a gene: 4. Germline loops: CDR1 DFQATT, CDR2 SNEGSKA (reference sequence). CDR3 region: CSARDPSGRNTGELFF. CDR3 sequence (DNA): TGCAGTGCTAGAGACCCCAGCGGGAGGAACACCGGGGAGCTGTTTTTT.

This clonotype was counted ten times or more. The chain recombines TRBV12-3 or TRBV12-4 with TRBJ2-1, with D perhaps matching TRBD2 (6 bases). The CDR3 consists of 14 residues. With 3 bases removed from V and 10 bases from J, the gap between germline ends came to 16 bases. CDR3 protein: CASSFLGGGGEQFF. DNA of the CDR3: TGTGCCAGCAGTTTTTTGGGAGGTGGTGGAGAGCAGTTCTTC.

This clonotype came up a few times. For the CDR3, the DNA is TGTGCCAGCAGCCAACCTGCGCCGAGCTCCTACAATGAGCAGTTCTTC. This translates into CASSQPAPSSYNEQFF. The chain couples TRBV5-6 to TRBJ2-1; D uncertain. Trimming took 4 bases from V and 0 from J, leaving 14 bases between them. The CDR3 has 16 residues. CDR1 is SGHDT and CDR2 is YYEEEE in the germline V gene.

The chain joins TRBV5-1 to TRBJ2-1; 7 nucleotides line up with TRBD1. Germline loops: CDR1 SGHRS, CDR2 YFSETQ. This CDR3 is 15 amino acids long. The junction had 10 bases not matched to a gene; V was cut back by 3 bases and J by 7 bases. The CDR3 spells CASSSRQGMMNEQFF. The CDR3 DNA reads TGCGCCAGCAGCTCCCGACAGGGTATGATGAATGAGCAGTTCTTC.

This clonotype has ten or more counts. The chain carries TRBV6-2 or TRBV6-3 and TRBJ2-7; 8 bases match TRBD2. The ends lost 6 bases at V and 3 bases at J; junction bases unmatched: 7. This CDR3 is built from 14 residues. Germline values: CDR1 MNHEY, CDR2 SVGEGT. CDR3 DNA: TGTGCCAGCAGGTGGAGCGGGGGCAACTACGAGCAGTACTTC. Amino acids: CASRWSGGNYEQYF.